This is a list of T cell receptor beta chains from one sample in a study of blood T cell repertoires in COVID-19. TCRdb's copy holds only in-frame clones and misses some; the assay was immunoSEQ multiplex PCR. The data contain under 450,000 clones, 81% of them singletons. Sequenced sample: peripheral blood. The receptors here all came from a human donor with acute or convalescent COVID-19. The donor label of this sample is uncertain. The CDR3 runs from the conserved cysteine through the conserved F or W. A D gene is named only where the DNA matches it firmly. Expanded clones get a size class; other rows say once, few or many, or leave the size out.

clone_size j_call d_call v_call cdr3_aa cdr3_nt
few TRBJ2-1 - TRBV3-1/TRBV3-2 CASSQSRNEQFF TGTGCCAGCAGCCAATCGAGGAATGAGCAGTTCTTC
- TRBJ1-1 TRBD1 TRBV19 CASSGTAYGNTEAFF TGTGCCAGTAGCGGGACAGCTTATGGGAACACTGAAGCTTTCTTT
once TRBJ1-1 - TRBV19 CASNTGGNTEAFF TGTGCCAGTAACACGGGTGGGAACACTGAAGCTTTCTTT
once TRBJ2-5 TRBD2 TRBV7-6 CASSFLTSGSTWETQYF TGTGCCAGCAGCTTTTTGACTAGCGGGAGCACCTGGGAGACCCAGTACTTC
- TRBJ2-1 - TRBV18 CASSPSGLEQFF TGTGCCAGCTCACCATCCGGTCTTGAGCAGTTCTTC
- TRBJ1-3 - TRBV2 CASSWGPGAGNTIYF TGTGCCAGCAGTTGGGGCCCGGGTGCTGGAAACACCATATATTTT
- TRBJ2-2 TRBD1 TRBV28 CAIHGQGGTGELFF TGTGCCATTCACGGACAGGGTGGGACCGGGGAGCTGTTTTTT
once TRBJ1-1 TRBD1 TRBV6-1 CASRTTGGEEMAFF TGTGCCAGCAGGACGACAGGGGGCGAAGAGATGGCTTTCTTT
once TRBJ1-6 - TRBV29-1 CSITRDLGGNSYNSPLHF TGCAGCATTACCCGGGACCTAGGGGGAAACTCCTATAATTCACCCCTCCACTTT
- TRBJ1-5 - TRBV15 CATSSDLRVNQPQHF TGTGCCACCAGCAGCGATCTCAGGGTAAATCAGCCCCAGCATTTT
- TRBJ1-2 - TRBV19 CATTTDGGSGGYTF TGTGCCACCACCACCGATGGGGGGAGCGGTGGCTACACCTTC
- TRBJ2-7 - TRBV5-5 CASSLTEPYEQYF TGTGCCAGCAGCCTGACAGAACCCTACGAGCAGTACTTC
- TRBJ1-2 TRBD1 TRBV6-6 CASSYGGTGGYNGYTF TGTGCCAGCAGTTACGGCGGGACAGGCGGCTATAATGGCTACACCTTC
few TRBJ2-4 - TRBV19 CASRSSGVYGNIQYF TGTGCCAGTCGCTCGTCAGGGGTTTATGGAAACATTCAGTACTTC
once TRBJ1-2 TRBD1 TRBV6-5 CASSYTGDYGYTF TGTGCCAGCAGTTACACAGGGGACTATGGCTACACCTTC
- TRBJ2-7 - TRBV6-5 CASRTPSVYEQYF TGTGCCAGCAGAACCCCTAGCGTATACGAGCAGTACTTC
- TRBJ1-1 - TRBV6-5 CATTRRGEGEAFF TGTGCCACTACCCGCCGGGGTGAAGGTGAAGCTTTCTTT
- TRBJ1-1 - TRBV12-2 CASRPRDRENTEAFF TGTGCAAGTCGCCCCCGGGACAGGGAGAACACTGAAGCTTTCTTT
- TRBJ1-1 - TRBV6-5 CVIPQANTEAFF TGTGTCATCCCACAGGCGAACACTGAAGCTTTCTTT
- TRBJ1-1 - TRBV29-1 CSVARGAGAFF TGCAGCGTTGCCCGCGGGGCGGGGGCTTTCTTT
- TRBJ1-2 - TRBV7-8 CASSSTGQHPLYYGYTF TGTGCCAGCAGTTCGACGGGACAACACCCACTCTACTATGGCTACACCTTC
- TRBJ1-2 - TRBV12-3/TRBV12-4 CASSTRGGYGYTF TGTGCCAGCAGTACCCGGGGTGGATATGGCTACACCTTC
- TRBJ1-2 - TRBV19 CASSIGIQANYGYTF TGTGCCAGTAGTATCGGAATACAGGCTAACTATGGCTACACCTTC
- TRBJ2-7 - TRBV3-1/TRBV3-2 CASSQAGTPSYEQYF TGTGCCAGCAGCCAAGCCGGGACTCCCTCCTACGAGCAGTACTTC
few TRBJ1-1 - TRBV23-1 CASCRRQINTEAFF TGCGCCAGCTGCCGGAGACAGATTAACACTGAAGCTTTCTTT
- TRBJ1-1 - TRBV6-5 CASTKARGNTEAFF TGTGCCAGCACCAAAGCTCGAGGGAACACTGAAGCTTTCTTT
- TRBJ1-1 TRBD1 TRBV3-1/TRBV3-2 CASSHRDRANTEAFF TGTGCCAGCAGCCACCGGGACAGGGCGAACACTGAAGCTTTCTTT
- TRBJ2-2 - TRBV27 CASSSFGVQYAGELFF TGTGCCAGCAGCTCGTTCGGGGTTCAGTATGCCGGGGAGCTGTTTTTT
- TRBJ1-1 - TRBV7-9 CASSLGGRRGGITEAFF TGTGCCAGCAGCTTAGGGGGAAGAAGGGGAGGAATCACTGAAGCTTTCTTT
once TRBJ1-2 - TRBV18 CASSPGRDRHYGYTF TGTGCCAGCTCACCGGGCCGTGACAGGCACTATGGCTACACCTTC
- TRBJ2-3 - TRBV4-1 CASSLGWGDGTDTQYF TGCGCCAGCAGCCTAGGGTGGGGGGACGGCACAGATACGCAGTATTTT
- TRBJ2-5 TRBD2 TRBV5-1 CASSFGSGGAETQYF TGCGCCAGCAGCTTCGGTAGCGGGGGGGCCGAGACCCAGTACTTC
- TRBJ1-3 - TRBV19 CASSRTAGNTIYF TGTGCCAGTAGCCGGACAGCTGGAAACACCATATATTTT
- TRBJ1-5 - TRBV29-1 CSVTDRSNQPQHF TGCAGCGTCACCGACAGGAGCAATCAGCCCCAGCATTTT
once TRBJ2-1 - TRBV20-1 CSASSFSGSYNEQFF TGCAGTGCTAGTTCGTTTTCCGGCTCCTACAATGAGCAGTTCTTC
- TRBJ2-1 - TRBV24-1 CATSDRTAPREQFF TGTGCCACCAGTGACCGGACAGCGCCACGTGAGCAGTTCTTC
- TRBJ1-1 TRBD1 TRBV3-1/TRBV3-2 CASRNRGSGTEAFF TGTGCCAGCAGAAACAGGGGCTCTGGCACTGAAGCTTTCTTT
once TRBJ2-1 - TRBV7-7 CASSLDLSEQFF TGTGCCAGCAGTTTAGATTTGAGTGAGCAGTTCTTC
- TRBJ1-6 - TRBV25-1 CASLRDYNSPLHF TGTGCCAGCTTGCGCGACTATAATTCACCCCTCCACTTT
- TRBJ2-7 - TRBV5-1 CASSLTGSYEQYF TGCGCCAGCAGCTTGACAGGCTCCTACGAGCAGTACTTC
- TRBJ1-2 - TRBV3-1/TRBV3-2 CASSLRGGYGYTF TGTGCCAGCAGCCTACGGGGTGGCTATGGCTACACCTTC
- TRBJ2-1 - TRBV2 CASIGEVFSTEQFF TGTGCCAGCATTGGGGAGGTTTTTAGTACTGAGCAGTTCTTC
- TRBJ1-2 - TRBV12-3/TRBV12-4 CASSLQGNGYTF TGTGCCAGCAGTCTTCAGGGGAATGGCTACACCTTC
- TRBJ1-3 - TRBV28 CASSLNIGAGNTIYF TGTGCCAGCAGTTTAAATATCGGGGCTGGAAACACCATATATTTT
- TRBJ2-7 - TRBV28 CASRVVGQGLLNEQYF TGTGCCAGCAGGGTGGTCGGGCAGGGGCTTTTGAACGAGCAGTACTTC
- TRBJ2-7 TRBD1 TRBV5-6 CASSSGGFYEQYF TGTGCCAGCAGCTCAGGGGGCTTTTACGAGCAGTACTTC
- TRBJ2-2 - TRBV24-1 CATSRVGNTGELFF TGTGCCACCAGCCGCGTTGGGAACACCGGGGAGCTGTTTTTT
- TRBJ2-1 TRBD2 TRBV5-4 CASSLGTSGNNEQFF TGTGCCAGCAGCCTCGGGACTAGCGGGAACAATGAGCAGTTCTTC
- TRBJ1-1 TRBD1 TRBV3-1/TRBV3-2 CASSQAGWYRGEAFF TGTGCCAGCAGCCAAGCTGGATGGTACAGGGGTGAAGCTTTCTTT
- TRBJ1-1 - TRBV28 CASTGGHTQNNEAFF TGTGCCAGCACTGGGGGACACACACAAAATAACGAAGCTTTCTTT